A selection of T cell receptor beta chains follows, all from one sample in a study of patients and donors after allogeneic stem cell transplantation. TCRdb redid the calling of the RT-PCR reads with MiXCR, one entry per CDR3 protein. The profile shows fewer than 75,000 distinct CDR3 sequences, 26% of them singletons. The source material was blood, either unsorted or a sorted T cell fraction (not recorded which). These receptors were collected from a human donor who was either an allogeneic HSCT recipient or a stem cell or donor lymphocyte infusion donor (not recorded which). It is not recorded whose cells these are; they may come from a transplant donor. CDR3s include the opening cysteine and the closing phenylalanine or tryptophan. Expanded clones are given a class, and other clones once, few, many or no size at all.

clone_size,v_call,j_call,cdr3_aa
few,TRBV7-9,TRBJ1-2,CASSLVGGYGYTF
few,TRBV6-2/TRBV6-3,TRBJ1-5,CASRIRAAELPQHF
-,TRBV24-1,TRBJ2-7,CATSDSGQGNHEQYF
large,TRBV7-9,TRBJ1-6,CASSLNPDSPLHF
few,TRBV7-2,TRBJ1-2,CASSSSGAGYTF
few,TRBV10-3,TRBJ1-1,CAIRTDFWDTEAFF
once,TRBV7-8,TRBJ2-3,CASSLEGGTQYF
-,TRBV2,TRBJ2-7,CASRDRVSSYEQYF
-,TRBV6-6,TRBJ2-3,CASSLSGDSSTSTDTQYF
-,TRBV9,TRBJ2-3,CASSVSELNTQYF